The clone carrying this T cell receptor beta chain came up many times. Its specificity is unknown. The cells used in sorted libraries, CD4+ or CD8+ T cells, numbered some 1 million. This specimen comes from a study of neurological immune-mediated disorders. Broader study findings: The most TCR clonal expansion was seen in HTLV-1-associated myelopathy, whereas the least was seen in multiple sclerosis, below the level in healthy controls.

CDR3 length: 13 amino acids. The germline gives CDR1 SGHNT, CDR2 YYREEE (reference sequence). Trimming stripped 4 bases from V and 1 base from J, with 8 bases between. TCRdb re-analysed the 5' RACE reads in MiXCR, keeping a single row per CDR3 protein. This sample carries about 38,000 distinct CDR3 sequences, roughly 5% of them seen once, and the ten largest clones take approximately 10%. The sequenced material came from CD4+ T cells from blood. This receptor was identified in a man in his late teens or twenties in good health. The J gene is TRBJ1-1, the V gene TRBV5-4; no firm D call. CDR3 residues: CASSSHTNTEAFF. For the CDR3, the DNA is TGTGCCAGCAGCAGTCATACGAACACTGAAGCTTTCTTT.